The next 22 T cell receptor beta chains were all read from a single sample in a study of blood T cell repertoires in COVID-19. Profiled with immunoSEQ multiplex PCR; TCRdb holds only in-frame clones, not every one. The sample lists 250,000 to 300,000 clones; about nine tenths were seen once. Sequencing used peripheral blood. Every receptor here comes from a woman in her twenties or thirties with COVID-19, enrolled during active disease.

The V and J genes are TRBV28 and TRBJ2-7, with 8 bases aligning to TRBD2. The V and J ends lost 3 bases and 7 bases, in that order; junction bases with no gene match: 5. The CDR3 is 13 residues long. CDR1 is MDHEN, CDR2 SYDVKM, per germline. The CDR3 reads CASSLSPGGEQYF. CDR3 bases: TGTGCCAGCAGTTTGAGCCCGGGAGGGGAGCAGTACTTC. The whole variable domain, filled in from reference TRBV28 and TRBJ2-7, reads DVKVTQSSRYLVKRTGEKVFLECVQDMDHENMFWYRQDPGLGLRLIYFSYDVKMKEKGDIPEGYSVSREKKERFSLILESASTNQTSMYLCASSLSPGGEQYFGPGTRLTVT.

This chain links TRBV19 with TRBJ2-6; D uncertain. Germline V lookup: CDR1 LNHDA, CDR2 SQIVND (reference sequence). This CDR3 region has 15 residues. Trimming left V 5 bases short and J 0 bases short, with 8 bases between. CDR3 loop: CASSVWLSGANVLTF. The CDR3 coding sequence is TGTGCCAGTAGTGTATGGCTCTCTGGGGCCAACGTCCTGACTTTC.

The genes are TRBV6-5 and TRBJ1-3, with D possibly matching TRBD1 (6 bases). This CDR3 contains 15 residues. Trimming took 7 bases from V and 2 from J, leaving 15 bases between them. Per the germline V gene, CDR1 is MNHEY and CDR2 is SVGAGI. The CDR3 protein is CASTVGGGPGNTIYF. In DNA, the CDR3 is TGTGCCAGCACCGTCGGGGGGGGGCCTGGAAACACCATATATTTT.

The chain joins TRBV29-1 to TRBJ1-2; 9 bases line up with TRBD1. Trimming at V came to 6 bases and at J to 2 bases, leaving 10 bases not matched to a gene. The length of the CDR3 is 15 residues. The germline V gene encodes CDR1 SQVTM and CDR2 ANQGSEA. This CDR3 is CSVDPRQGDNYGYTF. The CDR3 DNA reads as TGCAGCGTCGATCCTAGACAGGGGGACAACTATGGCTACACCTTC.

In its sample, this clone was seen once. V and J are TRBV25-1 and TRBJ2-7; no clear D gene. Germline V gene sequence: CDR1 MGHDK, CDR2 SYGVNS. The CDR3 is made up of 13 amino acids. Deletions cut 4 bases from V and 3 bases from J, with 10 bases between. CDR3 coding DNA: TGTGCCAGCAGTGCCGTTGGAGTCTACGAGCAGTACTTC. It specifies CASSAVGVYEQYF.

This clone was recorded only once. The chain is built from TRBV10-3 and TRBJ1-5; tentative D call: TRBD1 (6 bases). Per the germline V gene, CDR1 is ENHRY and CDR2 is SYGVKD. V was trimmed by 6 bases and J by 3 bases, leaving 9 bases between them. CDR3 length equals 13 residues. CDR3 nucleotide sequence: TGTGCCATCAGGGACAGAGACAATCAGCCCCAGCATTTT. Amino acid sequence: CAIRDRDNQPQHF.

The gene calls are TRBV12-5 and TRBJ1-1; the D gene is possibly TRBD1 (6 bases). This CDR3 spans 12 amino acids. V lost 4 bases, J lost 3 bases, and 6 bases lay in between. Per the germline V gene, CDR1 is LGHNT and CDR2 is FRNRAP. CDR3 nucleotide sequence: TGTGCTAGTGGTTACAGGGACACTGAAGCTTTCTTT. It encodes CASGYRDTEAFF.

The gene calls are TRBV28 and TRBJ2-5; the match to TRBD1 covers 9 bases. CDR1 and CDR2 from the germline V gene are MDHEN and SYDVKM. V gave up 4 bases and J gave up 6 bases; unmatched junction bases: 9. The CDR3 is 15 amino acids. CDR3 DNA sequence: TGTGCCAGCAGTTCACCCTGGACAGGGGTAAAGACCCAGTACTTC. It translates to CASSSPWTGVKTQYF.

The chain carries TRBV9 and TRBJ2-1; 7 nucleotides align to TRBD2. CDR1 and CDR2 from the germline V gene are SGDLS and YYNGEE. V lost 3 bases and J lost 9; bases outside the gene matches: 6. This CDR3 region has 13 residues. For the CDR3, the DNA is TGTGCCAGCAGCGACGAGCGGGGCGGTGAGCAGTTCTTC. Its translation: CASSDERGGEQFF.

Notes on this clone: Different DNA sequences within this sample yield the same CDR3. The V gene is TRBV11-2, the J gene TRBJ2-7; D possibly corresponds to TRBD2 (5 bases). The CDR3 consists of 13 residues. Germline V CDR1 and CDR2: SGHAT, FQNNGV. Trimming pared 3 bases from V and 2 bases from J, leaving 8 bases between. The CDR3 reads CASSLSGAYEQYF. CDR3 nucleotide sequence: TGTGCCAGCAGCTTGAGCGGAGCCTACGAGCAGTACTTC.

This chain connects TRBV5-6 to TRBJ1-4, with D possibly being TRBD1 (6 bases). The CDR3 is 15 residues long. The V end lost 5 bases, the J end lost 0 bases, and 11 bases lay between the germline ends. In germline, CDR1 is SGHDT, CDR2 YYEEEE. This CDR3 is CASRTGQTTNEKLFF. CDR3 nucleotides: TGTGCCAGCAGGACAGGACAGACAACTAATGAAAAACTGTTTTTT.

On this clone itself: The same CDR3 can be traced to other DNA sequences in this sample. V and J are TRBV5-1 and TRBJ1-4; 9 nucleotides match TRBD1. Trimming at V came to 3 bases and at J to 7 bases, leaving 4 bases not matched to a gene. CDR3 size: 14 residues. Per germline, CDR1 SGHRS and CDR2 YFSETQ. In DNA form, the CDR3 reads TGCGCCAGCAGCTCGACAGGGGGTACTGAAAAACTGTTTTTT. Translation: CASSSTGGTEKLFF.

The chain recombines TRBV27 with TRBJ2-3; possibly TRBD1 for D (5 bases). Germline V gene sequence: CDR1 MNHEY, CDR2 SMNVEV (reference sequence). V was cut by 2 bases and J by 4 bases, with 10 bases left in between. The CDR3 has 14 amino acids. The CDR3 DNA reads TGTGCCAGCAGTTTACAGGGTGTGCCAGATACGCAGTATTTT. This codes for CASSLQGVPDTQYF.

This chain connects TRBV4-1 to TRBJ2-7, with D possibly TRBD1 on 6 matching bases. V was trimmed by 1 base and J by 3 bases, leaving 10 bases between them. Germline CDR1 reads MGHRA; CDR2 reads YSYEKL. CDR3 size: 14 residues. CDR3 amino acids: CASSQGQGSYEQYF. CDR3 sequence (DNA): TGCGCCAGCAGCCAAGGGCAGGGGAGCTACGAGCAGTACTTC.

The chain carries TRBV13 and TRBJ2-7, with D tentatively TRBD2 (5 bases). Germline V gives CDR1 PRHDT, CDR2 FYEKMQ (reference sequence). The CDR3 contains 14 residues. V was clipped by 5 bases and J by 1 base, with 12 bases between them. This chain's CDR3 is CASSPPGSSYEQYF. The CDR3 bases are TGTGCCAGCAGCCCACCTGGGAGTTCCTACGAGCAGTACTTC.

Written as DNA, the CDR3 is TGTGCCAGCAGTGAAGCGCTAGGGGCCAATCAGCCCCAGCATTTT. This translates into CASSEALGANQPQHF. The J gene is TRBJ1-5, the V gene TRBV6-1, with D perhaps TRBD1 (5 bases). CDR3 length equals 15 residues. The germline gives CDR1 MNHNS, CDR2 SASEGT. Trimming pared 0 bases from V and 3 bases from J, leaving 9 bases between.

This clone was detected only a few times. Other DNA sequences in the sample encode the same CDR3. The chain recombines TRBV11-2 with TRBJ2-7, with no clear D. The V gene's germline CDR1 is SGHAT and CDR2 FQNNGV. V dropped 1 base and J dropped 0 bases, with 10 bases sitting between them. CDR3 length: 15 amino acids. The CDR3: CASSLGVDFSYEQYF. The CDR3 coding sequence is TGTGCCAGCAGCTTAGGTGTTGACTTCTCCTACGAGCAGTACTTC.

For the CDR3, the DNA is TGCGCCAGCAGCAGCGGGGACCCGAGGTTAGGCGAGCAGTACTTC. It encodes CASSSGDPRLGEQYF. The chain joins TRBV5-1 to TRBJ2-7; TRBD2 matches 7 bases. Germline loops: CDR1 SGHRS, CDR2 YFSETQ. With 4 bases clipped from V and 6 bases from J, the junction kept 13 bases outside the gene matches. The CDR3 covers 15 residues. The variable domain in full, completed from reference TRBV5-1 and TRBJ2-7, reads KAGVTQTPRYLIKTRGQQVTLSCSPISGHRSVSWYQQTPGQGLQFLFEYFSETQRNKGNFPGRFSGRQFSNSRSEMNVSTLELGDSALYLCASSSGDPRLGEQYFGPGTRLTVT.

This rearrangement joins TRBV5-3 to TRBJ2-7; the D gene is possibly TRBD2 (5 bases). TRBV5-3 is an ORF for which the function is uncertain. The CDR3 spans 15 residues. V was trimmed by 4 bases and J by 7 bases, leaving 21 bases between them. CDR3 nucleotides: TGTGCCAGAAGCCAAAACGTACAGCCAACTAGAGAGCAGTACTTC. It specifies CARSQNVQPTREQYF.

This clone was seen just once. V usage is TRBV5-6 and J usage is TRBJ1-2; TRBD1 agrees at 7 bases. The CDR3 sequence is 14 residues long. Germline assignment: CDR1 SGHDT and CDR2 YYEEEE. Unmatched junction bases numbered 9, after V lost 4 bases and J lost 6 bases. Written as DNA, the CDR3 is TGTGCCAGCAGCGTTCCCCCAGGGGGAAATGGCTACACCTTC. This encodes CASSVPPGGNGYTF.

The chain carries TRBV30 and TRBJ2-3; 8 bases agree with TRBD1. The V and J ends lost 1 base and 2 bases, in that order; junction bases with no gene match: 2. The CDR3 sequence is 14 residues long. Germline V gives CDR1 GTSNPN, CDR2 SVGIG (reference sequence). CDR3 sequence reads: CAWSETGDTDTQYF. The CDR3, as DNA: TGTGCCTGGAGTGAGACAGGGGACACAGATACGCAGTATTTT.

The chain uses TRBV4-3 and TRBJ2-1, with D possibly TRBD1 on 7 matching bases. Trimming cost V 2 bases and J 4 bases, with 15 bases left between them. The CDR3 covers 16 residues. Germline V gene lookup returns CDR1 LGHNA and CDR2 YSLEER. For the CDR3, the DNA is TGCGCCAGCAGCCAAAACGCCAGGGGGGCGTACAATGAGCAGTTCTTC. This sequence encodes CASSQNARGAYNEQFF.